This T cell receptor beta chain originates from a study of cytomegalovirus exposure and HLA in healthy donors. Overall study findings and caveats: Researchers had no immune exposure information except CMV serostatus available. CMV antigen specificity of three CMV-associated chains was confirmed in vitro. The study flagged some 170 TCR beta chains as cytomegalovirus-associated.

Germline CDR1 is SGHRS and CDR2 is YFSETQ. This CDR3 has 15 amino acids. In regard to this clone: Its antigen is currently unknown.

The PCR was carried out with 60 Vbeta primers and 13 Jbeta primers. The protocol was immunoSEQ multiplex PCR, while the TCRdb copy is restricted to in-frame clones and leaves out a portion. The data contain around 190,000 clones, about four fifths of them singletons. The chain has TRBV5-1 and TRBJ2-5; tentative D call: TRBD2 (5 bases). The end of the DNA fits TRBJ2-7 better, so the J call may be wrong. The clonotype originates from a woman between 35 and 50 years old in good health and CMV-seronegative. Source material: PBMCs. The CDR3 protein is CASSPPGVASYEQYF. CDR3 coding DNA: TGCGCCAGCAGCCCCCCCGGGGTTGCTTCCTACGAGCAGTACTTC.